This TCR beta chain was sequenced for a study of blood T cell repertoires in COVID-19. Profiled with immunoSEQ multiplex PCR; TCRdb holds only in-frame clones, not every one. The sample includes a few hundred thousand clones, 84% of them seen just once. The source material was PBMCs or T cells enriched from blood (not recorded which). The TCR was taken from a man aged 50 to 59 who had recovered from COVID-19.

The CDR3 coding sequence is TGTGCCAGCAGCGTACAGGGTCACAGTTCCTATAATTCACCCCTCCACTTT. This codes for CASSVQGHSSYNSPLHF. V is TRBV11-3 and J is TRBJ1-6; D is possibly TRBD1 (6 bases). V lost 5 bases to trimming and J lost 1 base, with 15 bases between them. The CDR3 covers 17 residues. Germline CDR1 is SGHNT and CDR2 is YENEEA.